These 24 T cell receptor beta chains share one sample of origin, sequenced in a study of blood T cell repertoires in COVID-19 (dated by TCRdb to 2020 to 2022). Library creation used the immunoSEQ multiplex PCR assay. TCRdb carries this immuneACCESS record with in-frame sequences only. Its versions omit some clonotypes, under half of them owing to an unresolved V gene in the studies checked, with the rest unexplained. In this sample the table shows 310,000 or so clones, around 89% of which occur a single time. The biggest ten clones account for roughly 1.5% of the sample. Material: PBMCs or T cells enriched from blood (not recorded which). These receptor sequences come from a woman aged 18 to 35 with acute COVID-19.

This clone was counted a single time. V and J are TRBV10-2 and TRBJ2-7, with 7 bases lining up with TRBD2. The CDR3 runs 15 residues. V was pared by 2 bases and J by 2 bases, with 6 bases of the junction left unmatched. In germline, CDR1 is WSHSY, CDR2 SAAADI. The CDR3 region is CASSEPREVTYEQYF. CDR3 DNA: TGCGCCAGCAGTGAGCCACGGGAGGTCACCTACGAGCAGTACTTC.

The CDR3 DNA sequence: TGTGCCAGCAGTTACTCTCGACTAGCGGGCTCCTACGAGCAGTACTTC. Protein: CASSYSRLAGSYEQYF. V gene TRBV6-5 combines with J gene TRBJ2-7, with 10 bases matching TRBD2. J lost 0 bases, V lost 0 bases, and 2 bases had no gene match. Germline-derived CDR1 and CDR2 are MNHEY and SVGAGI. The CDR3 sequence is 16 residues long.

This clone appeared a few times. The gene calls are TRBV5-1 and TRBJ2-2, with D tentatively TRBD1 (6 bases). Germline loops: CDR1 SGHRS, CDR2 YFSETQ. This CDR3 region has 16 residues. V was trimmed by 1 base and J by 7 bases, leaving 17 bases between them. The CDR3 loop reads CASSLNTGIGGGELFF. CDR3 DNA sequence: TGCGCCAGCAGCTTGAACACAGGGATAGGTGGCGGGGAGCTGTTTTTT.

The V call is TRBV5-1, the J call TRBJ2-3; 14 nucleotides line up with TRBD2. V was pared by 4 bases and J by 3 bases, with 7 bases of the junction left unmatched. The CDR3 length is 17 residues. The germline CDR1 and CDR2 sequences are SGHRS and YFSETQ. CDR3 in DNA: TGCGCCAGCAGCACGGGACTAGCGGGAGCGACTACAGATACGCAGTATTTT. Protein product: CASSTGLAGATTDTQYF.

In its sample, this clone was seen once. This chain joins TRBV4-1 and TRBJ2-5, with TRBD2 identical over 10 bases. The CDR3 is made up of 16 amino acids. Germline V gene data show CDR1 as MGHRA and CDR2 as YSYEKL. V was clipped by 2 bases and J by 2 bases; unmatched bases: 5. In DNA form, the CDR3 reads TGCGCCAGCAGCCAACTACTAGCGGGGTCACAAGAGACCCAGTACTTC. Amino acid sequence: CASSQLLAGSQETQYF.

This chain links TRBV5-1 with TRBJ2-7; 8 bases are shared with TRBD1. Germline trimming cut 7 bases from V and 2 bases from J; bases unmatched to any gene: 14. The CDR3 contains 16 residues. Germline-derived CDR1 and CDR2 are SGHRS and YFSETQ. Here the CDR3 reads CASRHPGQGRAYEQYF. In DNA, the CDR3 is TGCGCCAGCCGTCACCCCGGACAGGGTAGGGCCTACGAGCAGTACTTC.

Only one count was recorded for this clone. The rearrangement joins TRBV15 to TRBJ1-2; 7 bases are a match to TRBD1. Germline CDR1 is LNHNV and CDR2 is YYDKDF (reference sequence). There are 16 residues in the CDR3. The trim removed 5 bases at V and 4 bases at J, leaving 13 bases unmatched. CDR3: CATSAKTDRQGYGYTF. The CDR3 DNA reads TGTGCCACCAGCGCTAAGACAGACCGACAGGGCTATGGCTACACCTTC.

This chain uses TRBV7-9 with TRBJ2-5; D might be TRBD1 (6 bases). V was cut by 0 bases and J by 0 bases, with 8 bases left in between. Germline-derived CDR1 and CDR2 are SEHNR and FQNEAQ (reference sequence). The CDR3 totals 15 residues. Here the CDR3 reads CASSLAGADQETQYF. The CDR3 nucleotides are TGTGCCAGCAGCTTAGCGGGGGCGGACCAAGAGACCCAGTACTTC.

This sequence joins TRBV23-1 and TRBJ1-1; D not resolved. TRBV23-1 is an ORF; its function is uncertain. The length of the CDR3 is 11 residues. Trimming took 4 bases from V and 5 from J, leaving 5 bases between them. The DNA for the CDR3 is TGCGCCAGCAGTCTGGAGACTGAAGCTTTCTTT. It codes for CASSLETEAFF.

The CDR3 DNA is TGTGCCAGCAGTTACTCCTACTCCGGGAACACTGAAGCTTTCTTT. Protein: CASSYSYSGNTEAFF. The chain joins TRBV6-5 to TRBJ1-1; D ambiguous. Trimming left V 0 bases short and J 1 base short, with 9 bases between. CDR1 is MNHEY and CDR2 is SVGAGI in the germline V gene. The CDR3 length is 15 residues.

V is TRBV5-1 and J is TRBJ2-7; TRBD1 matches 9 bases. Trimming cost V 0 bases and J 3 bases; bases outside gene matches: 4. From germline, CDR1 is SGHRS and CDR2 YFSETQ. The CDR3 has 15 residues. This CDR3 reads CASSLALGQGYEQYF. CDR3 bases: TGCGCCAGCAGCTTGGCCCTGGGACAGGGCTACGAGCAGTACTTC.

The chain couples TRBV9 to TRBJ2-1; D is unresolved. Germline V CDR1 and CDR2: SGDLS, YYNGEE. V shed 3 bases and J shed 6 bases, with 10 bases lying between them. The CDR3 runs 13 residues. The CDR3 here is CASSAHAINEQFF. The DNA of the CDR3 is TGTGCCAGCAGCGCCCATGCGATCAATGAGCAGTTCTTC.

This chain uses TRBV30 with TRBJ2-5; D perhaps matches TRBD2 (6 bases). This CDR3 comprises 13 residues. V dropped 3 bases and J dropped 1 base, with 9 bases sitting between them. Looked up from germline, CDR1 is GTSNPN and CDR2 is SVGIG (reference sequence). CDR3 sequence reads: CAWRRLGQETQYF. CDR3 nucleotides: TGTGCCTGGAGGAGACTAGGCCAAGAGACCCAGTACTTC.

The rearrangement joins TRBV27 to TRBJ1-6; TRBD1 might be the D (5 bases). V shed 4 bases and J shed 9 bases, with 10 bases lying between them. Germline V CDR1 and CDR2: MNHEY, SMNVEV (reference sequence). The CDR3 runs 13 residues. CDR3 loop: CASSSQGVSPLHF. The CDR3 region has the DNA TGTGCCAGCAGTTCTCAAGGGGTTTCACCCCTCCACTTT.

The chain combines TRBV6-5 with TRBJ1-3; no clear D gene. Looked up from germline, CDR1 is MNHEY and CDR2 is SVGAGI. V was trimmed by 2 bases and J by 0 bases, leaving 11 bases between them. The CDR3 runs 16 residues. CDR3 region: CASSYAAGFSGNTIYF. The CDR3 bases are TGTGCCAGCAGTTACGCTGCGGGCTTCTCTGGAAACACCATATATTTT.

The rearrangement joins TRBV5-1 to TRBJ2-2; TRBD1 agrees at 7 bases. The trim removed 4 bases at V and 3 bases at J, leaving 3 bases unmatched. The CDR3 has 14 residues. From germline, CDR1 is SGHRS and CDR2 YFSETQ. The CDR3, as DNA: TGCGCCAGCAGCAGGGGGCGCGACACCGGGGAGCTGTTTTTT. Protein product: CASSRGRDTGELFF. Full variable domain (outside the CDR3, taken from reference TRBV5-1 and TRBJ2-2): KAGVTQTPRYLIKTRGQQVTLSCSPISGHRSVSWYQQTPGQGLQFLFEYFSETQRNKGNFPGRFSGRQFSNSRSEMNVSTLELGDSALYLCASSRGRDTGELFFGEGSRLTVL.

This clone was counted ten times or more. The rearrangement links TRBV28 to TRBJ2-3; 8 positions agree with TRBD2. Looked up from germline, CDR1 is MDHEN and CDR2 is SYDVKM. The V and J ends lost 8 bases and 2 bases, in that order; junction bases with no gene match: 9. This CDR3 spans 15 amino acids. In nucleotides, the CDR3 is TGTGCCAGCCGGAAACTAGCGGACCACACAGATACGCAGTATTTT. Translated, it gives CASRKLADHTDTQYF. The whole variable domain, filled in from reference TRBV28 and TRBJ2-3, reads DVKVTQSSRYLVKRTGEKVFLECVQDMDHENMFWYRQDPGLGLRLIYFSYDVKMKEKGDIPEGYSVSREKKERFSLILESASTNQTSMYLCASRKLADHTDTQYFGPGTRLTVL.

The gene calls are TRBV2 and TRBJ1-4; D is perhaps TRBD1 (6 bases). V lost 3 bases and J 4 bases, leaving 6 bases between the germline ends. Per germline, CDR1 SNHLY and CDR2 FYNNEI. The CDR3 length is 13 residues. The CDR3 DNA reads as TGTGCCAGCAGTGAGGGACATAATGAAAAACTGTTTTTT. This translates into CASSEGHNEKLFF.

The CDR3: CASSPPGLAGVAQYF. The CDR3 DNA is TGTGCCAGCAGCCCCCCGGGACTAGCGGGAGTAGCGCAGTACTTC. The rearrangement uses TRBV6-5 and TRBJ2-7; 14 bases align to TRBD2. This CDR3 has 15 residues. J was trimmed by 9 bases and V by 6 bases; bases with no gene match: 10. CDR1 MNHEY and CDR2 SVGAGI come from the germline V gene.

The CDR3, as DNA: TGTGCCAGCATCGGGGGATTGGGAACTCGGTACGAGCAGTACTTC. It encodes CASIGGLGTRYEQYF. This chain connects TRBV6-5 to TRBJ2-7; D possibly corresponds to TRBD2 (6 bases). This CDR3 is built from 15 residues. The V and J ends lost 7 bases and 4 bases respectively, with 20 bases between them. The germline gives CDR1 MNHEY, CDR2 SVGAGI.

This clone has a handful of counts. The chain couples TRBV7-3 to TRBJ1-1; D is perhaps TRBD1 (6 bases). V was trimmed by 5 bases and J by 3 bases, leaving 13 bases between them. CDR3 length: 14 residues. Germline V gene sequence: CDR1 SGHTA, CDR2 FQGTGA. The CDR3 spells CASSPTGRDTEAFF. The CDR3 coding sequence is TGTGCCAGCAGCCCCACAGGGAGGGACACTGAAGCTTTCTTT.

This clone was seen a single time. This chain joins TRBV4-2 and TRBJ2-7, with 7 bases identical to TRBD1. Germline-derived CDR1 and CDR2 are LGHNA and YNFKEQ. The V gene end was trimmed by 0 bases and the J gene end by 2 bases; junction bases not matched to a gene: 4. The CDR3 sequence is 15 residues long. DNA for the CDR3: TGTGCCAGCAGCCAAGAGGGGACAGAAGCCTACGAGCAGTACTTC. This gives the protein CASSQEGTEAYEQYF.

Only one count was recorded for this clone. The gene calls are TRBV15 and TRBJ2-1; possibly TRBD1 for D (6 bases). Germline CDR1 is LNHNV and CDR2 is YYDKDF (reference sequence). The CDR3 covers 15 residues. Deletions cut 0 bases from V and 6 bases from J, with 12 bases between. For the CDR3, the DNA is TGTGCCACCAGCAGAGATAATGGCAGGGGCAATGAGCAGTTCTTC. Translation gives CATSRDNGRGNEQFF.

The J gene is TRBJ2-1, the V gene TRBV28; no clear D. V lost 6 bases and J 0 bases, leaving 12 bases between the germline ends. The CDR3 is 15 amino acids. Germline loops: CDR1 MDHEN, CDR2 SYDVKM. In DNA, the CDR3 is TGTGCCAGCAGGAAAAGAACGGGCTCCTACAATGAGCAGTTCTTC. Its translation: CASRKRTGSYNEQFF.